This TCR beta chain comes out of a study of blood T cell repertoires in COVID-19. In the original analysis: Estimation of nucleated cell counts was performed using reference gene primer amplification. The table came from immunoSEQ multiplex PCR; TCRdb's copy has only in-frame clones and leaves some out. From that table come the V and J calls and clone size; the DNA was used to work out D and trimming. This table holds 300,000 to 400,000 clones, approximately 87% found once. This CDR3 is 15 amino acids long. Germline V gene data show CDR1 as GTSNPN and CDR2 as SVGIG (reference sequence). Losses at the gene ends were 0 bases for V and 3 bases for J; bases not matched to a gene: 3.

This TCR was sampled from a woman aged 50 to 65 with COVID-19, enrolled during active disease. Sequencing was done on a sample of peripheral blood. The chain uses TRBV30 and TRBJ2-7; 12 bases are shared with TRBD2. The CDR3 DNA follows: TGTGCCTGGAGTGTACTGACTAGCGGGAGCTACGAGCAGTACTTC. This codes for CAWSVLTSGSYEQYF.